This paragraph reports one T cell receptor (beta chain). What it recognizes is unknown. V lost 0 bases to trimming and J lost 6 bases; unmatched junction nucleotides: 7. This CDR3 has 14 amino acids. From germline, CDR1 is GTSNPN and CDR2 SVGIG (reference sequence). These data belong to a study of cytomegalovirus exposure and HLA in healthy donors. Findings and limits, study-wide: TCR beta sequences reportedly predicted most subjects' HLA-A and HLA-B alleles accurately.

PCR used 60 Vbeta primers and 13 Jbeta primers. Profiled with immunoSEQ multiplex PCR; TCRdb holds only in-frame clones, not every one. This sample's table reports 100,000 to 150,000 clones. The receptor was derived from a man aged 35 to 55 in good health and CMV-seronegative. The chain recombines TRBV30 with TRBJ2-7, with 8 bases that match TRBD2. Sequencing was performed on PBMCs. Written as DNA, the CDR3 is TGTGCCTGGAGTGTGTCGGGAGGGGGGTCCGAGCAGTACTTC. As protein: CAWSVSGGGSEQYF.